This TCR beta chain emerged from a study of response to subunit inactivated influenza vaccine. Study results and limitations: It was suggested by the authors that few new T cells are recruited by each seasonal influenza vaccination.

The CDR3 is made up of 15 amino acids. V was pared by 7 bases and J by 1 base, with 9 bases of the junction left unmatched. TCRdb recomputed calls from the RT-PCR reads with MiXCR, one row per CDR3 protein. This table holds around 750,000 distinct CDR3 sequences, around 21% found once. In its sample, this clonotype was seen a few times. Antigen unknown. Sequencing was performed on PBMCs from blood, taken roughly 5 days after vaccination. The receptor's source is a man between 50 and 59 years old who received an inactivated influenza vaccine. The V gene is TRBV12-3 or TRBV12-4, the J gene TRBJ1-2, with 7 nucleotides matching TRBD1. The CDR3 nucleotides are TGTGCCAGCAAGGACGGGACAGAGCTTAACTATGGCTACACCTTC. Translation gives CASKDGTELNYGYTF.